The present entry profiles one T cell receptor beta chain with its context. Antigen specificity is unknown. Library preparation (for TCRbeta) was performed with unique molecular identifiers. One entry per CDR3 protein results from TCRdb running MiXCR on the PCR reads. The sample includes fewer than 750,000 distinct CDR3 sequences, 20% to 25% of them seen just once. CDR3 size: 16 residues. Trimming shortened V by 1 base and J by 5 bases, and 13 bases separated the two germline ends. Germline CDR1 KGHDR, CDR2 SFDVKD. This specimen belongs to a study of T-cell reconstitution after alpha-beta-depleted transplantation in children. Study conclusions and caveats: Surviving recipient cells, namely T cells and thymic progenitors, were the source of high day-60 TCRbeta diversity in some patients. Expanded clones from the graft, numbering several hundred, reportedly supplied alpha-beta T cells about two months after transplant. T-cell numbers and diversity one year post-transplant derived largely from freshly generated T cells.

Material: PBMCs, mostly from graft donor cells, obtained 360 days after TCRalphabeta/CD19-depleted stem cell transplant. This TCR came from a boy in the first two years of life who had a stem cell transplant for acute myeloid leukemia, so the T cells may come from the graft donor. The chain joins TRBV24-1 to TRBJ2-2; D perhaps matches TRBD1 (6 bases). The CDR3 reads CATSDFSRGQTGELFF. CDR3 in DNA: TGTGCCACCAGTGATTTTAGCAGGGGTCAGACCGGGGAGCTGTTTTTT.